Presented here are 2 T cell receptor beta chains from one specimen sequenced in a study of blood T cell repertoires in COVID-19. Method: immunoSEQ multiplex PCR; TCRdb's copy keeps in-frame clones and lacks some. Of around 150,000 clones detected, approximately 91% appear once; the ten largest clones hold over 9.5%. Specimen: peripheral blood. The receptor set was obtained from a man aged 50 or older with active or convalescent COVID-19.

This clone showed up just a few times. Here the CDR3 reads CASSLQMGGPNEQFF. The DNA of the CDR3 is TGTGCCAGCAGCCTCCAAATGGGAGGGCCCAATGAGCAGTTCTTC. This chain uses TRBV4-2 with TRBJ2-1; 7 nucleotides agree with TRBD2. The length of the CDR3 is 15 residues. V lost 4 bases and J lost 6; bases outside the gene matches: 9. Per germline, CDR1 LGHNA and CDR2 YNFKEQ.

This sequence joins TRBV28 and TRBJ1-1; D is unresolved. CDR3 length equals 13 residues. V gave up 7 bases and J gave up 1 base, with 10 bases separating them. Germline lookup yields CDR1 MDHEN and CDR2 SYDVKM. DNA of the CDR3: TGTGCCAGCATTTCCCCAGAGAACACTGAAGCTTTCTTT. Translated, it gives CASISPENTEAFF.